This T cell receptor (beta chain) originates from a study of shared clonotypes between healthy human individuals. Study outcomes and limitations: Larger estimated richness was generally seen in naive subsets than in memory subsets. The donor pool, a small one, limited the genetic and exposure-history diversity represented.

The authors divided CD4+ cells into CD45RA+ naive and CD45RA-negative memory subsets. Data came from immunoSEQ multiplex PCR; TCRdb stores just in-frame clones and leaves some out. This table holds over a million clones, around 78% found once. This clone was recorded only once. The target antigen is unknown. This clonotype was sampled from a man younger than 30 in good health. Some clones in this sample may be carry-over from other donors' samples. Sequencing was carried out using memory CD4+ T cells from PBMCs. The sample's subset: CD45RA-negative fraction.

The CDR3 DNA is TGTGCCAGCAGTGTCGCCCCGGGGGGTGAGCAGTTCTTC. The encoded protein is CASSVAPGGEQFF. The gene calls are TRBV6-4 and TRBJ2-1; 7 bases fit TRBD2. The J segment lost 9 bases and the V segment lost 4 bases, leaving 6 bases of the junction unmatched. The CDR3 contains 13 residues. Germline lookup yields CDR1 MRHNA and CDR2 SNTAGT.